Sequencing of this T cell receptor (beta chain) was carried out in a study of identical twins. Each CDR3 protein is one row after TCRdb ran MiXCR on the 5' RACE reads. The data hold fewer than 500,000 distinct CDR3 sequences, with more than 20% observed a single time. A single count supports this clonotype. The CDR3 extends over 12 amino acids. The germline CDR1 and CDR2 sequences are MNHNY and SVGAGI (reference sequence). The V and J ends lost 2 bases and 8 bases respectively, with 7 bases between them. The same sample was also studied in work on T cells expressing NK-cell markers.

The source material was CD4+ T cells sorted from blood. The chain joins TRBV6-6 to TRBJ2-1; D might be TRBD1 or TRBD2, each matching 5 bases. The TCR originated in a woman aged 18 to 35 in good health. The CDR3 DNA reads TGTGCCAGCAGTTACATGGGGGATGAGCAGTTCTTC. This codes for CASSYMGDEQFF.